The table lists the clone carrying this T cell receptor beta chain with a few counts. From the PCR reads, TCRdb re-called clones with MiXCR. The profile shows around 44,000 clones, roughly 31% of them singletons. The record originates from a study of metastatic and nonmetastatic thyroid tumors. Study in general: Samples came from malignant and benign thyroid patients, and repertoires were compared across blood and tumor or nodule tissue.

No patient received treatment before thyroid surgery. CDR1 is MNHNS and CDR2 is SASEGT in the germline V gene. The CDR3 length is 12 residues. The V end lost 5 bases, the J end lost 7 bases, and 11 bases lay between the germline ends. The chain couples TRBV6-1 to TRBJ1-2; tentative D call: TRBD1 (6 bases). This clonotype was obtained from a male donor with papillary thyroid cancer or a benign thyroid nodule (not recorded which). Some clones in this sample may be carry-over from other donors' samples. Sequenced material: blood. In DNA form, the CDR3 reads TGTGCCAGCAGTCGGGACATGGGTGGCTACACCTTC. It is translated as CASSRDMGGYTF.